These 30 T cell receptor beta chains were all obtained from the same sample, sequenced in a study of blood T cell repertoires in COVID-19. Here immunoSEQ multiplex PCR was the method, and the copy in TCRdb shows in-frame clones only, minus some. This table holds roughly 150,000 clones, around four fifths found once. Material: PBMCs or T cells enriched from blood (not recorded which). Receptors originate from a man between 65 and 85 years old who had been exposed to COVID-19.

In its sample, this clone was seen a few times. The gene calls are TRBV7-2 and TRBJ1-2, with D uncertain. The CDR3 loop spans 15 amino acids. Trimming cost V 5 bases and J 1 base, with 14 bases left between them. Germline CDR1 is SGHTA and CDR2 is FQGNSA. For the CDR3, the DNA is TGTGCCAGCAGCCTACGAGAGGGATTTAACTATGGCTACACCTTC. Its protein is CASSLREGFNYGYTF.

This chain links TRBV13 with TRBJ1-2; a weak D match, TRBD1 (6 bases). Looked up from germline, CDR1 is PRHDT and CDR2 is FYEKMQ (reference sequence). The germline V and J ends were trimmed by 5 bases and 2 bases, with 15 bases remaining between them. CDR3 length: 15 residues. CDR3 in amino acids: CASSAPGTLNYGYTF. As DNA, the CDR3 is TGTGCCAGCAGCGCTCCCGGGACACTGAACTATGGCTACACCTTC.

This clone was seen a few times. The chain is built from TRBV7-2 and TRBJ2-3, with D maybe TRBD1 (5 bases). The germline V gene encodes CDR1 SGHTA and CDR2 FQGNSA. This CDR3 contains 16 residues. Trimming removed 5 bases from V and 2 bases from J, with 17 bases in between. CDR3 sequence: CASSPPGGAPTDTQYF. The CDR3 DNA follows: TGTGCCAGCAGCCCCCCGGGTGGGGCTCCCACAGATACGCAGTATTTT.

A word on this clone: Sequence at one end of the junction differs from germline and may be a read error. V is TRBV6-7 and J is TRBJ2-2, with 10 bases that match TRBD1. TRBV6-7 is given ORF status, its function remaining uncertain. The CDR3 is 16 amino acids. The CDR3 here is CASSWDRGLDTGELFF. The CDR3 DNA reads TGTGCCAGCAGTTGGGACAGGGGTTTGGATACCGGGGAGTTGTTTTTT.

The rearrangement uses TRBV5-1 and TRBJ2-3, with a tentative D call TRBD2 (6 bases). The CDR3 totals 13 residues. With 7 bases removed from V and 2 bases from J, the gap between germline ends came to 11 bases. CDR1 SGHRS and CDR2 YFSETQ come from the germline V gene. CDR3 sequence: CASGTFPTDTQYF. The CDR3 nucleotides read TGCGCCAGCGGGACTTTCCCCACAGATACGCAGTATTTT.

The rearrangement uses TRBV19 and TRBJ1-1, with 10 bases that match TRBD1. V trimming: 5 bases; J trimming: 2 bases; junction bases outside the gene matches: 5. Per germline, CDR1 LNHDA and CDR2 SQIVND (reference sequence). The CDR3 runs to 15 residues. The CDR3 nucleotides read TGTGCCAGTAGTGGATGGACAGGGGGAAACACTGAAGCTTTCTTT. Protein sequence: CASSGWTGGNTEAFF.

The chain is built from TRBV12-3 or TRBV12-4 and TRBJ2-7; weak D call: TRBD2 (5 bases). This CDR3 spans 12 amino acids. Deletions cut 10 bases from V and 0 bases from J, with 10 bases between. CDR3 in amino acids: CATRGSSYEQYF. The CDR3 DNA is TGTGCCACCCGAGGGAGCTCCTACGAGCAGTACTTC.

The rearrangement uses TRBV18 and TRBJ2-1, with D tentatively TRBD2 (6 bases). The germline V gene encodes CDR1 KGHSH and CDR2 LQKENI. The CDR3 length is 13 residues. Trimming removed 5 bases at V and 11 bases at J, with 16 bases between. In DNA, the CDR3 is TGTGCCAGCTCAGGGGGTACCGGGACTCAGCAGTTCTTC. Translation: CASSGGTGTQQFF.

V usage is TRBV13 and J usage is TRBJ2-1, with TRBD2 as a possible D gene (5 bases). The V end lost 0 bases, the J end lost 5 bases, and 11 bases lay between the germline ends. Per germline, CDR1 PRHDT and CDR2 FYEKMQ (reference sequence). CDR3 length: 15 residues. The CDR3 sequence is CASSLGLGNNNEQFF. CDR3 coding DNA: TGTGCCAGCAGCTTAGGACTAGGTAACAACAATGAGCAGTTCTTC.

In DNA form, the CDR3 reads TGTGCCAGCAGCGTCAGCTGGACAGGGGGCAATGAGCAGTTCTTC. Its protein is CASSVSWTGGNEQFF. The chain combines TRBV9 with TRBJ2-1, with 10 bases matching TRBD1. The CDR3 runs to 15 residues. The J segment lost 6 bases and the V segment lost 2 bases, leaving 5 bases of the junction unmatched. Germline loops: CDR1 SGDLS, CDR2 YYNGEE.

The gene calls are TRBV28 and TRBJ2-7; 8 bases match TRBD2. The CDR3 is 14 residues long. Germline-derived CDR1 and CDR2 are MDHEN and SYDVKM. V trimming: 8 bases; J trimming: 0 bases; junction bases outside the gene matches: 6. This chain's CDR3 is CASSPGGGSYEQYF. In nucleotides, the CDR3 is TGTGCCAGCTCGCCGGGGGGGGGCTCCTACGAGCAGTACTTC.

CDR3 residues: CASSPRLGQLNTEAFF. CDR3 coding DNA: TGTGCCAGCAGCCCCCGACTGGGTCAGTTGAACACTGAAGCTTTCTTT. The V call is TRBV7-9, the J call TRBJ1-1; D is uncertain. Germline CDR1 is SEHNR and CDR2 is FQNEAQ (reference sequence). The CDR3 loop spans 16 amino acids. The V end was cut by 5 bases, the J end by 0 bases, with 16 bases between.

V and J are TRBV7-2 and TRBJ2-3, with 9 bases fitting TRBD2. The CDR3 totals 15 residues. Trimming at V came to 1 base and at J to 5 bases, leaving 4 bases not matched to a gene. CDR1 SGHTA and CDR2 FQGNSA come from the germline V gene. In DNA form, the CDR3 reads TGTGCCAGCAGCTTAGGTGCGGGAGGGAGAGATACGCAGTATTTT. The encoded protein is CASSLGAGGRDTQYF.

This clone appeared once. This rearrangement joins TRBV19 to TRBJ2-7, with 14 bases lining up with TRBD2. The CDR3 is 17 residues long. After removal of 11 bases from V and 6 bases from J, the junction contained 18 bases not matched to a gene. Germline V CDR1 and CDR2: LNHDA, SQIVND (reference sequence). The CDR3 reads CAVGQGTSGSFVGEQYF. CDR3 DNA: TGTGCCGTAGGCCAAGGGACTAGCGGGAGTTTCGTAGGCGAGCAGTACTTC.

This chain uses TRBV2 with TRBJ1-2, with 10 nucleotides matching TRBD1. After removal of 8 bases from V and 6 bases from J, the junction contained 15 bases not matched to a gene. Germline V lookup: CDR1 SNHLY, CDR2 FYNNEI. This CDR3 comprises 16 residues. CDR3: CASQNILRQGANGYTF. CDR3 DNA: TGTGCCAGCCAGAATATCTTGCGACAGGGGGCAAATGGCTACACCTTC.

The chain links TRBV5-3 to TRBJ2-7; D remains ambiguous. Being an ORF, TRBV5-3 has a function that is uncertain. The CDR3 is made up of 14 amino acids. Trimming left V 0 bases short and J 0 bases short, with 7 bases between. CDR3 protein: CARSLGPSSYEQYF. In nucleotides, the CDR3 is TGTGCCAGAAGCTTGGGCCCGAGCTCCTACGAGCAGTACTTC.

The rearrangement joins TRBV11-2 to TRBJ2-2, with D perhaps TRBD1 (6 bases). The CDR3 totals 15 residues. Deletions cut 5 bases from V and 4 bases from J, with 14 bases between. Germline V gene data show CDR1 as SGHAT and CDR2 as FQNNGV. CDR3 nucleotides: TGTGCCAGCAGCCCCGAAAGGACAGTCACCGGGGAGCTGTTTTTT. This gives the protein CASSPERTVTGELFF.

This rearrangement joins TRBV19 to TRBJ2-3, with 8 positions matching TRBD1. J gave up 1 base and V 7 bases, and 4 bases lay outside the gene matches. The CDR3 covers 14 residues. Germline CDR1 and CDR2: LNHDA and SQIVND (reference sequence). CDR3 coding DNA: TGTGCCAGTATGTCCAGGGGGCGCACAGATACGCAGTATTTT. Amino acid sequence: CASMSRGRTDTQYF.

The CDR3 DNA reads as TGTGCCAGCAGGCCATCAGGGGGAGAGACCCAGTACTTC. It translates to CASRPSGGETQYF. The gene calls are TRBV25-1 and TRBJ2-5; 7 nucleotides match TRBD1. Germline-derived CDR1 and CDR2 are MGHDK and SYGVNS. The junction had 5 bases not matched to a gene; V was cut back by 6 bases and J by 4 bases. The CDR3 covers 13 residues.

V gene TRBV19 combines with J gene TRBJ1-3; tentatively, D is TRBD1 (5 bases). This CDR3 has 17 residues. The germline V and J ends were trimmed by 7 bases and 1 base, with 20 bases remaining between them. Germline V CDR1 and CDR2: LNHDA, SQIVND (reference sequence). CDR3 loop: CASTPWGGSNSGNTIYF. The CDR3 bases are TGTGCCAGTACCCCGTGGGGCGGATCGAATTCTGGAAACACCATATATTTT.

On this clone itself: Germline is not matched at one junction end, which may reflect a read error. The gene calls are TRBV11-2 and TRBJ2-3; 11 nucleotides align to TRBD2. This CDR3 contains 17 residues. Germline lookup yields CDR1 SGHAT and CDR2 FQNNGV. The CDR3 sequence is CASNLAGGPMSTDTQYF. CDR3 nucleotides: TGTGCCAGCAACTTAGCGGGAGGGCCGATGAGCACAGATACGCAGTATTTT.

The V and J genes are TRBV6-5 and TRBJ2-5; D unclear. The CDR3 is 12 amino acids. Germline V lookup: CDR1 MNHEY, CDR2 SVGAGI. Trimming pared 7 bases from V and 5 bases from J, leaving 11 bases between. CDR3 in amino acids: CASTGDGETQYF. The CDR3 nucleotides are TGTGCCAGCACCGGAGACGGCGAGACCCAGTACTTC.

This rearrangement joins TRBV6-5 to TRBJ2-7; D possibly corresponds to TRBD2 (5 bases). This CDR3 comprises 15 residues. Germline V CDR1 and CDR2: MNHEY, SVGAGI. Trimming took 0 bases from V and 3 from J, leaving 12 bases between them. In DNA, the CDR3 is TGTGCCAGCAGTTACTCGAAGGAGGCCCACTACGAGCAGTACTTC. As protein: CASSYSKEAHYEQYF.

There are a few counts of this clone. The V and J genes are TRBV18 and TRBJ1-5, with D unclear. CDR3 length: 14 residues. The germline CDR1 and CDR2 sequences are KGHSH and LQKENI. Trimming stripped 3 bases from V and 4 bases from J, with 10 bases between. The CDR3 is CASSPSGENQPQHF. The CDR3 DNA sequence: TGTGCCAGCTCACCGTCCGGGGAGAATCAGCCCCAGCATTTT. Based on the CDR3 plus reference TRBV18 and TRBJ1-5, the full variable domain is NAGVMQNPRHLVRRRGQEARLRCSPMKGHSHVYWYRQLPEEGLKFMVYLQKENIIDESGMPKERFSAEFPKEGPSILRIQQVVRGDSAAYFCASSPSGENQPQHFGDGTRLSIL.

CDR3 in amino acids: CASSHDVQGFTDTQYF. The CDR3 coding sequence is TGTGCCAGCAGCCATGATGTACAGGGGTTCACAGATACGCAGTATTTT. The chain is built from TRBV3-1 (or the pseudogene TRBV3-2) and TRBJ2-3, with TRBD1 identical over 7 bases. The CDR3 contains 16 residues. Germline CDR1 LGHDT, CDR2 YNNKEL (reference sequence). Trimming at V came to 3 bases and at J to 2 bases, leaving 8 bases not matched to a gene.

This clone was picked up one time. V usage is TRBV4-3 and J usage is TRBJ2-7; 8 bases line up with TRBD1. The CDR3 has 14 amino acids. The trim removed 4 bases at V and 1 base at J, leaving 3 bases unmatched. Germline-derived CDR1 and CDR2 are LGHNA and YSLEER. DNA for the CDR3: TGCGCCAGCAGCCCGGGACAGGAATCCTACGAGCAGTACTTC. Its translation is CASSPGQESYEQYF.

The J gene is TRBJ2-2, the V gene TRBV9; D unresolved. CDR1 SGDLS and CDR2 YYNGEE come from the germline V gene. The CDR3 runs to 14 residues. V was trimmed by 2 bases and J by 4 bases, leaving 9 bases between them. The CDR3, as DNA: TGTGCCAGCAGCGTTAGGAGCGCCACCGGGGAGCTGTTTTTT. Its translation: CASSVRSATGELFF.

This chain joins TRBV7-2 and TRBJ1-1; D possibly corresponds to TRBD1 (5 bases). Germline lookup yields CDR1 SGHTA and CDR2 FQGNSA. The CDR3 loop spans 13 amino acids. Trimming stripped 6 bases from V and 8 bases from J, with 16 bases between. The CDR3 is CASRSSVAGEAFF. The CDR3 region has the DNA TGTGCCAGCAGATCATCCGTCGCAGGGGAAGCTTTCTTT.

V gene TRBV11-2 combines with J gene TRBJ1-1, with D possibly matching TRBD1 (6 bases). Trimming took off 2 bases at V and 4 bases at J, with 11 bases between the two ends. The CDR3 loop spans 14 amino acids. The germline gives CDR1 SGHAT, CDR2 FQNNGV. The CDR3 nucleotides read TGTGCCAGCAGCTTACAGGGGTTCGGCACTGAAGCTTTCTTT. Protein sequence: CASSLQGFGTEAFF.

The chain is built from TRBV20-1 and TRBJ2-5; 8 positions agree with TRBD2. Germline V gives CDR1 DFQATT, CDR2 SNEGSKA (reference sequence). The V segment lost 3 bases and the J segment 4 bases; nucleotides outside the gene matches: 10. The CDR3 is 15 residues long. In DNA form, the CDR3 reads TGCAGTGCTAGTGCGGGACTAGTGTCTAGAGAGACCCAGTACTTC. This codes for CSASAGLVSRETQYF.